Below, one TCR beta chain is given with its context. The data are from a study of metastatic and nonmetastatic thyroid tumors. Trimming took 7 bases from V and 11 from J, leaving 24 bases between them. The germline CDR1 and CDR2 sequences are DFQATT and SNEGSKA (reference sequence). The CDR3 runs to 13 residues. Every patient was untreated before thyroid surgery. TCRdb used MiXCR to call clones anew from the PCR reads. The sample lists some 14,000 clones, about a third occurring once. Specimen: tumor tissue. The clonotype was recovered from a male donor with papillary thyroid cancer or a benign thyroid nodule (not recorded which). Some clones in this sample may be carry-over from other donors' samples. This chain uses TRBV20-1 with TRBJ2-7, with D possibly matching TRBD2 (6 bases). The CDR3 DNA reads TGCAGTGTGGGGGATCGGCCCCGGAGGGAGGAGTACTTC. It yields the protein CSVGDRPRREEYF.